This T cell receptor beta chain was found in a study of CD8+CD57+ T cells in acquired aplastic anemia. Background on the study: Recorded DNA amounts for sorted CD4+ and CD8+ cells had an average of about 3 ug. Healthy donor CD4+ samples were sequenced to a depth that averaged around 9.8 million reads.

Study outcomes and limitations: Between the patient and control groups, CD8+ Simpson's diversity did not differ significantly. Sharing between patients and controls was observed for 25 to 30 CD8+ CDR3 sequences.

Genomic DNA, serving as template, underwent TCR beta VDJ and CDR3 profiling. One entry per CDR3 protein results from TCRdb running MiXCR on the reads. The data contain around 150,000 distinct CDR3 sequences, 41% of them singletons. This CDR3 has 15 amino acids. V lost 9 bases and J 2 bases, leaving 20 bases between the germline ends. Germline assignment: CDR1 SNHLY and CDR2 FYNNEI. Regarding this clonotype: Its antigen is still unknown.

The sequenced sample consisted of sorted CD4+, CD8+, or CD8+CD57+ T cells (not recorded which) from PBMCs. This receptor was taken from a human donor in good health, serving as a control. This chain joins TRBV2 and TRBJ2-7; TRBD2 is a possible D gene (6 bases). The DNA of the CDR3 is TGTGCCAGGGGGGAGGTCGTTGGCTACACCTACGAGCAGTACTTC. Residues: CARGEVVGYTYEQYF.